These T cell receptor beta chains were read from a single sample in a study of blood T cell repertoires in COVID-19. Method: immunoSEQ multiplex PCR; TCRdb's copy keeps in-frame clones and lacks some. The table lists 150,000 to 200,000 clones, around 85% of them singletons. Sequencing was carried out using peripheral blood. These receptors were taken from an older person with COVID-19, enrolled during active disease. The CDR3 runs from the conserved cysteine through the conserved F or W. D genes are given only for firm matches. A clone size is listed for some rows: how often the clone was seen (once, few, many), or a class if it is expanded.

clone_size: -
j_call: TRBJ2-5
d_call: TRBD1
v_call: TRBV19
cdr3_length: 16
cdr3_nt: TGTGCCAGTAGTCCCCCCCACTCGGGACAGAGAGAGACCCAGTACTTC
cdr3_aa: CASSPPHSGQRETQYF

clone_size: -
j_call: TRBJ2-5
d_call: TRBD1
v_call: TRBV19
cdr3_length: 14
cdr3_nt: TGTGCCAGTAGTATTTGGGACAGACAAGAGACCCAGTACTTC
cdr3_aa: CASSIWDRQETQYF

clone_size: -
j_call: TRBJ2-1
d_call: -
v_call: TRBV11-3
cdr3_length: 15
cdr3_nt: TGTGCCAGCAGTCCGAGGGGGGGCTCCCGCAATGAGCAGTTCTTC
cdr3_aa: CASSPRGGSRNEQFF

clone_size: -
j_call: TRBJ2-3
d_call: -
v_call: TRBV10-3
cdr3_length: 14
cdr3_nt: TGTGCCATCACCGGGAACCCTAGCACAGATACGCAGTATTTT
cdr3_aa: CAITGNPSTDTQYF

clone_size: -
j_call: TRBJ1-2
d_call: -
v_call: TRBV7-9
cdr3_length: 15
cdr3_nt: TGTGCCAGCAGCTTAGATGGGGGGGCCGGCTATGGCTACACCTTC
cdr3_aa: CASSLDGGAGYGYTF

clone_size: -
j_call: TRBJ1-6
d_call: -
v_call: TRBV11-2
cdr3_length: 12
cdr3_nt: TGTGCCAGCAGCCCCGCGGGGGAACTCCTCCACTTT
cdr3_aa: CASSPAGELLHF

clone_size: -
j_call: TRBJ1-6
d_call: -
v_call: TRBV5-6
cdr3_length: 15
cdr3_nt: TGTGCCAGCAGCAGGGAGGGTCTGAGGAGGTTGCCCCTCCACTTT
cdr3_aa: CASSREGLRRLPLHF

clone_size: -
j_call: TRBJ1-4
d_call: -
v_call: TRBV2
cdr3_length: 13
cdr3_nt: TGTGCCAGCAGGTCGGGGAAGAATGAAAAACTGTTTTTT
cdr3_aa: CASRSGKNEKLFF

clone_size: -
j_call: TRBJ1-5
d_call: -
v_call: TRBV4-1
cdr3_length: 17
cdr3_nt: TGCGCCAGCAGCCAGGGCGGGGGAGCAGAGGGCAATCAGCCCCAGCATTTT
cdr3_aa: CASSQGGGAEGNQPQHF

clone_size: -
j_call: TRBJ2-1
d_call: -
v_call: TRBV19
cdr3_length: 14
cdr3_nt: TGTGCCAGTAGTAACCCCACTATGTTCAATGAGCAGTTCTTC
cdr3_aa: CASSNPTMFNEQFF

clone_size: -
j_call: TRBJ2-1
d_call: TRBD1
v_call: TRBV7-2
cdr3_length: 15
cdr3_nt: TGTGCCAGCAGCTCAAGGGACAGGCACAACAATGAGCAGTTCTTC
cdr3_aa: CASSSRDRHNNEQFF

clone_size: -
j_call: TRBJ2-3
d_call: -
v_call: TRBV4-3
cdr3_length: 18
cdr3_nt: TGCGCCAGCAGCCAAGATATAACTGTTCGGGATAATCCAGATACGCAGTATTTT
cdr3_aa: CASSQDITVRDNPDTQYF

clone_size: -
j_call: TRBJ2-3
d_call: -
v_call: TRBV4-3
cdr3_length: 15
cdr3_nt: TGCGCCAGCAGCGAGTATAGCGGACGCACAGATACGCAGTATTTT
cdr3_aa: CASSEYSGRTDTQYF

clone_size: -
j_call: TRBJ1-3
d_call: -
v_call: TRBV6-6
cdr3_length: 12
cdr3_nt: TGTGCCAGCGTCGACAGTGGAAACACCATATATTTT
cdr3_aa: CASVDSGNTIYF

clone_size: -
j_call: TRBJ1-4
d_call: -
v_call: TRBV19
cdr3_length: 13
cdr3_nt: TGTGCCAGTACCTCCGGGAGGAATGAAAAACTGTTTTTT
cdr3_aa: CASTSGRNEKLFF

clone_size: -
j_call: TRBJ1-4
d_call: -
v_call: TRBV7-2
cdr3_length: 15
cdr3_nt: TGTGCCAGCAGCCCGTCGTTAGCAACTAATGAAAAACTGTTTTTT
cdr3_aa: CASSPSLATNEKLFF

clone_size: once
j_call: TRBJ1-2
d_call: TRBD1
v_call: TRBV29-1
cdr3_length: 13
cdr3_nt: TGCAGCGTTGTTCTACAGGGGAACTATGGCTACACCTTC
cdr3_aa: CSVVLQGNYGYTF

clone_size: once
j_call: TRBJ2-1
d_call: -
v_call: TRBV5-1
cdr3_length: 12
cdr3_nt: TGCGCCAGCAGCCTCGGTTTCAATGAGCAGTTCTTC
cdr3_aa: CASSLGFNEQFF

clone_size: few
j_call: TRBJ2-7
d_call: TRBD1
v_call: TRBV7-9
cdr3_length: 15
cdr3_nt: TGTGCCAGCAGCTTAGTTGGGACAGATTCCTACGAGCAGTACTTC
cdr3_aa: CASSLVGTDSYEQYF

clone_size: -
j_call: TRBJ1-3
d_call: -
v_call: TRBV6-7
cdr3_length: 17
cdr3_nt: TGTGCCAGCAGTTACTCCTCGACGGGGAAGGCTGGAAACACCATATATTTT
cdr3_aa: CASSYSSTGKAGNTIYF

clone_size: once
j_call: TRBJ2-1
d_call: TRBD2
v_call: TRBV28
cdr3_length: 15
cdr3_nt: TGTGCCAGCAGTCGGACTAGCGGAGCCTACAATGAGCAGTTCTTC
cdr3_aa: CASSRTSGAYNEQFF

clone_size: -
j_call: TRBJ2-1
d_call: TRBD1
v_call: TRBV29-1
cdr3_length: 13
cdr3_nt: TGCAGCGTACCGGGACAGGGGGCCAATGAGCAGTTCTTC
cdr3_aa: CSVPGQGANEQFF

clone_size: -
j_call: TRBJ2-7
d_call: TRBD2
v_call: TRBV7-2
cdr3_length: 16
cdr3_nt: TGTGCCAGCAGCTTAGGGGGACTAGCGGGAAGGATCGAGCAGTACTTC
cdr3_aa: CASSLGGLAGRIEQYF

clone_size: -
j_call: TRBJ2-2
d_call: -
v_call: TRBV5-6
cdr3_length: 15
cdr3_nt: TGTGCCAGCAGCTTCCTGGACAGAAACACCGGGGAGCTGTTTTTT
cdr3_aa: CASSFLDRNTGELFF

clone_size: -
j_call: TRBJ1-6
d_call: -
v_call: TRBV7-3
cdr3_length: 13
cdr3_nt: TGTGCCAGCAGCAGTCTACGGGATTCACCCCTCCACTTT
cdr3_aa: CASSSLRDSPLHF

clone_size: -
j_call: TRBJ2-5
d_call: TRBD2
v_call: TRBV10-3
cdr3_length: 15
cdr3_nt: TGTGCCATCAGTGATTCGCGGGGGGGCCGGGAGACCCAGTACTTC
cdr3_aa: CAISDSRGGRETQYF

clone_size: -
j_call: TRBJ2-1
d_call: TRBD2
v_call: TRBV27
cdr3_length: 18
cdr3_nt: TGTGCCAGCGCCAGACTAGCGGGCCGAGGGGAGACCTACAATGAGCAGTTCTTC
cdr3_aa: CASARLAGRGETYNEQFF

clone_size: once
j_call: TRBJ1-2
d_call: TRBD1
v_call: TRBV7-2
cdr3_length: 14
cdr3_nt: TGTGCCAGCAGCCTAGACAGGGCAACGTCGGGCTACACCTTC
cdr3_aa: CASSLDRATSGYTF

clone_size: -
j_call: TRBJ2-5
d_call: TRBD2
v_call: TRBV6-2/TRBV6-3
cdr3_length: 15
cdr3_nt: TGTGCCAGCAGTTATCAGCTAGCGGGGCAAGAGACCCAGTACTTC
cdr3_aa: CASSYQLAGQETQYF

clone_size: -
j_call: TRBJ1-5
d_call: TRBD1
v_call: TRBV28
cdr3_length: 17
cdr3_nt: TGTGCCAGCAGTTCGCGACAGGGGATGGGAAGCAATCAGCCCCAGCATTTT
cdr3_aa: CASSSRQGMGSNQPQHF

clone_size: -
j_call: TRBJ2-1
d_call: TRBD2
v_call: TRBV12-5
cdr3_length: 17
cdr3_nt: TGTGCTAGTGGACCCGGGACTAGCGGGGGGGAGGGAAGTGAGCAGTTCTTC
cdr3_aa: CASGPGTSGGEGSEQFF

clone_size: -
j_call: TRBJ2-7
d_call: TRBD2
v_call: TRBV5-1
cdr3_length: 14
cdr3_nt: TGCGCCAGCAGAGTTAGCGGGGGGGCTGACGAGCAGTACTTC
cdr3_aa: CASRVSGGADEQYF

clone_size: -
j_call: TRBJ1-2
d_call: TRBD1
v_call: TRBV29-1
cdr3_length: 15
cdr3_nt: TGCAGTACCTCCGGGAGGGACAGGGCATCGTCAGGCTACACCTTC
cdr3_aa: CSTSGRDRASSGYTF

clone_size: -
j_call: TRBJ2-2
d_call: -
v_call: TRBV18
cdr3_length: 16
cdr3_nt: TGTGCCAGCTCACCTCTTCTGGGGCAGGGTACCGGGGAGCTGTTTTTT
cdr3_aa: CASSPLLGQGTGELFF

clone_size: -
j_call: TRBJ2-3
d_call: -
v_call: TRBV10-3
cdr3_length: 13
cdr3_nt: TGTGCCATCAGTGACAGGGCAATAGATACGCAGTATTTT
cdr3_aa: CAISDRAIDTQYF

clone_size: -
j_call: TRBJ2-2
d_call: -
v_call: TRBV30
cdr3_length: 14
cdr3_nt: TGTGCCTGGAGTGTAAGTGGCAGTCACGGGGAGCTGTTTTTT
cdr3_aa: CAWSVSGSHGELFF

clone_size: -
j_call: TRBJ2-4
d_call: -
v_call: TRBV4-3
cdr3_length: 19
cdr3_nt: TGCGCCAGCAGCCAAGCCATCCAGGCGGGACAGCTAGCCAAAAACATTCAGTACTTC
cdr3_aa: CASSQAIQAGQLAKNIQYF

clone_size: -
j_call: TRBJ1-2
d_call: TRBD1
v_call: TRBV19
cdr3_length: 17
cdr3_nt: TGTGCCAGTAGTTTGGGACAGGGGGCTTCCCCCTACTATGGCTACACCTTC
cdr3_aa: CASSLGQGASPYYGYTF

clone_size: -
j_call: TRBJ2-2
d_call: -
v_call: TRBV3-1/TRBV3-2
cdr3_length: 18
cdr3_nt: TGTGCCAGCAGCCCCCGGGCCCAGGGGATTCGCCACACCGGGGAGCTGTTTTTT
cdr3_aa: CASSPRAQGIRHTGELFF

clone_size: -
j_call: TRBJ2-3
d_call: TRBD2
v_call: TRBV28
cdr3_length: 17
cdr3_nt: TGTGCCAGCAGCTGGGGGACTAGCGGGGGGGCGACAGATACGCAGTATTTT
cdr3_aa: CASSWGTSGGATDTQYF

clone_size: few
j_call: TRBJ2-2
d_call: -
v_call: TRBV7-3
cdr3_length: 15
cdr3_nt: TGTGCCAGCAGCTTAAATCCAGGGTCCACCGGGGAGCTGTTTTTT
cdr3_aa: CASSLNPGSTGELFF

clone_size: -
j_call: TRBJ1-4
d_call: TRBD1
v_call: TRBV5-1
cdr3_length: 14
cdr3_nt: TGCGCCAGCAGGACAGGGCCAACTAATGAAAAACTGTTTTTT
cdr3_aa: CASRTGPTNEKLFF

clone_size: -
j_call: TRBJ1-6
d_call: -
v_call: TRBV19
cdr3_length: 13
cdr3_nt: TGTGCCAGTGGTGAGGATATGAATTCACCCCTCCACTTT
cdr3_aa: CASGEDMNSPLHF

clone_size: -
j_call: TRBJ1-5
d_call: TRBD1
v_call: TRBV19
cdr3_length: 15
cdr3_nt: TGTGCCAGTAGCCGTGACAGGGAGATTATTCAGCCCCAGCATTTT
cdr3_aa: CASSRDREIIQPQHF

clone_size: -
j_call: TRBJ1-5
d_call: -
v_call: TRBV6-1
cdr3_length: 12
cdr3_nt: TGTGCCAGCAGTGAAGCGCGAGAGGCCCAGCATTTT
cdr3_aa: CASSEAREAQHF

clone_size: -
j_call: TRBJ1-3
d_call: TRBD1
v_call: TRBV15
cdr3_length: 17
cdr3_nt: TGTGCCACCAGCAGAGAACAGGGGATGCGCTCTGGAAACACCATATATTTT
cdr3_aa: CATSREQGMRSGNTIYF

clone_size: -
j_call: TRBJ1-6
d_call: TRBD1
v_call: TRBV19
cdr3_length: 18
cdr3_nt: TGTGCCAGTAGTATAGGCGGCAGGGGGCTGGGGATTAATTCACCCCTCCACTTT
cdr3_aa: CASSIGGRGLGINSPLHF